This T cell receptor (beta chain) is drawn from a study of blood T cell repertoires in COVID-19. Study-wide background: From T cells, B-cell-depleted T cells, or PBMCs came the material, which was cDNA or gDNA.

V shed 3 bases and J shed 5 bases, with 4 bases lying between them. The CDR3 loop spans 11 amino acids. CDR1 is KGHDR, CDR2 SFDVKD, per germline. Some clones are missing from TCRdb's copy, which holds only in-frame ones; the method was immunoSEQ multiplex PCR. The data hold 45,000 to 55,000 clones, with about 88% observed a single time. The source material was peripheral blood. The chain joins TRBV24-1 to TRBJ2-7, with unresolved D. The receptor was isolated from a man between 50 and 59 years old with active COVID-19. The CDR3: CATSDPNEQYF. The CDR3 bases are TGTGCCACCAGTGATCCCAACGAGCAGTACTTC.